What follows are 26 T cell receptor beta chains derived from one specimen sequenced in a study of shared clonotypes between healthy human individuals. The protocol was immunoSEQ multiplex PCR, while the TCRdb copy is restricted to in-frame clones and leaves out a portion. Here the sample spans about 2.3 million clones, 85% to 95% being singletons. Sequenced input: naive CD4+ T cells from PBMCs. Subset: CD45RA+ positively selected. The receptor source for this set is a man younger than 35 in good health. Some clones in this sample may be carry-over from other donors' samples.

CDR3 sequence reads: CASSPFLPGLAGGTNGEQYF. The CDR3 DNA reads TGTGCCAGTAGTCCATTCCTCCCGGGACTAGCGGGAGGTACGAATGGCGAGCAGTACTTC. V usage is TRBV19 and J usage is TRBJ2-7, with 15 nucleotides matching TRBD2. Trimming removed 5 bases from V and 6 bases from J; junction bases left unmatched: 20. Germline lookup yields CDR1 LNHDA and CDR2 SQIVND (reference sequence). This CDR3 spans 20 amino acids.

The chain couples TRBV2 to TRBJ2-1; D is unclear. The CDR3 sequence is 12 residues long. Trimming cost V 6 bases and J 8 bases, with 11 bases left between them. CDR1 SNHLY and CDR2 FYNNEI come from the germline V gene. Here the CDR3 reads CASRPSEYEQFF. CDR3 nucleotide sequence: TGTGCCAGCAGGCCCTCGGAGTATGAGCAGTTCTTC.

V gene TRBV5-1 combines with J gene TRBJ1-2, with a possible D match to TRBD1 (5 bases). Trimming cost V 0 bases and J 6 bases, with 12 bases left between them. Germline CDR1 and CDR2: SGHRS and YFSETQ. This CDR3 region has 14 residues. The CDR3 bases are TGCGCCAGCAGCTTGGTAGGGACGGACGATGGCTACACCTTC. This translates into CASSLVGTDDGYTF.

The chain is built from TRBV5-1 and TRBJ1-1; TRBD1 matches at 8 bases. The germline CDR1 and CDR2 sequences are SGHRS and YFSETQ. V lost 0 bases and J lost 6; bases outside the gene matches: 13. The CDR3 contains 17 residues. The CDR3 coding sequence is TGCGCCAGCAGCTTGGTGGCAGGGGGCCCGGGTGGTGCTGAAGCTTTCTTT. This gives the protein CASSLVAGGPGGAEAFF.

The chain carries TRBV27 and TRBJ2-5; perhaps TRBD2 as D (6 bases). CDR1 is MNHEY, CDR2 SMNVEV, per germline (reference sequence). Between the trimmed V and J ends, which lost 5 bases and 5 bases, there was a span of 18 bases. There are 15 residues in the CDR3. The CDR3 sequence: CASSQPGRGKETQYF. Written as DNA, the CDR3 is TGTGCCAGCAGTCAGCCGGGACGGGGGAAGGAGACCCAGTACTTC.

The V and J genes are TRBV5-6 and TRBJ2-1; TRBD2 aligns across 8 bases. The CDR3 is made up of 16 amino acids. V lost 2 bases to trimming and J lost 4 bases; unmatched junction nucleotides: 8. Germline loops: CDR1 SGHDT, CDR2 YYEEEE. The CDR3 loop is CASSFWPAGAYNEQFF. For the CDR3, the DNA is TGTGCCAGCAGCTTTTGGCCAGCGGGAGCTTACAATGAGCAGTTCTTC. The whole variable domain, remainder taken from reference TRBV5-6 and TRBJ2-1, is DAGVTQSPTHLIKTRGQQVTLRCSPKSGHDTVSWYQQALGQGPQFIFQYYEEEERQRGNFPDRFSGHQFPNYSSELNVNALLLGDSALYLCASSFWPAGAYNEQFFGPGTRLTVL.

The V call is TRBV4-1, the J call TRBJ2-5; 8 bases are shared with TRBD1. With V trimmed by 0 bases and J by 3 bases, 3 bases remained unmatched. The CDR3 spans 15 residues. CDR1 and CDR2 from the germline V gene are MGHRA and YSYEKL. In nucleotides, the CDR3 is TGCGCCAGCAGCCAAGAGGGGACAGGTAAAGAGACCCAGTACTTC. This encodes CASSQEGTGKETQYF.

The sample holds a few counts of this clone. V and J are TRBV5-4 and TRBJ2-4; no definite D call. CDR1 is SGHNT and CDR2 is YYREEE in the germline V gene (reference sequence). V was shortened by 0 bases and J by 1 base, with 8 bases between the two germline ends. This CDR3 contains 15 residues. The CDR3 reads CASSLGGAAKNIQYF. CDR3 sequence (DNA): TGTGCCAGCAGCTTGGGGGGTGCGGCCAAAAACATTCAGTACTTC.

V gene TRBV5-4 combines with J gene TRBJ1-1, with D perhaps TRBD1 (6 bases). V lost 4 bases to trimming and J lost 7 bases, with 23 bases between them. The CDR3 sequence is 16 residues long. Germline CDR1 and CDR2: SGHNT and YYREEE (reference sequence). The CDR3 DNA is TGTGCCAGCAGCCTGCCGTTCGGGGCAGGGGAAAGTGAAGCTTTCTTT. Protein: CASSLPFGAGESEAFF.

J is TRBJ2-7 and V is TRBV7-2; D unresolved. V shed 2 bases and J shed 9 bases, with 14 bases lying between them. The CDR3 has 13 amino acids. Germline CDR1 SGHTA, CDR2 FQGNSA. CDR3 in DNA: TGTGCCAGCAGCTTATACTTGTCTTCAGTGCAGTACTTC. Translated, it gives CASSLYLSSVQYF. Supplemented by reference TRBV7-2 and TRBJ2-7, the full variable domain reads GAGVSQSPSNKVTEKGKDVELRCDPISGHTALYWYRQSLGQGLEFLIYFQGNSAPDKSGLPSDRFSAERTGGSVSTLTIQRTQQEDSAVYLCASSLYLSSVQYFGPGTRLTVT.

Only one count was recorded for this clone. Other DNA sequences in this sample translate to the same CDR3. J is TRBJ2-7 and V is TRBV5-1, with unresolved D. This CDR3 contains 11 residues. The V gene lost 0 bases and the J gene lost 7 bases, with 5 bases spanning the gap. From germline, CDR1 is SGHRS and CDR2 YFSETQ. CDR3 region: CASSLDGEQYF. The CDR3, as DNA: TGCGCCAGCAGCTTGGATGGTGAGCAGTACTTC. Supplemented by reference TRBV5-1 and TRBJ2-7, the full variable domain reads KAGVTQTPRYLIKTRGQQVTLSCSPISGHRSVSWYQQTPGQGLQFLFEYFSETQRNKGNFPGRFSGRQFSNSRSEMNVSTLELGDSALYLCASSLDGEQYFGPGTRLTVT.

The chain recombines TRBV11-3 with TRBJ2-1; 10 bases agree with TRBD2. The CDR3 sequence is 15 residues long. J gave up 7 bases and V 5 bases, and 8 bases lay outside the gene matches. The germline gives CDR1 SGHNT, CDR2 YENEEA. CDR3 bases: TGTGCCAGCAGCAAGCTAGCGGGAGTCCGGAATGAGCAGTTCTTC. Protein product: CASSKLAGVRNEQFF. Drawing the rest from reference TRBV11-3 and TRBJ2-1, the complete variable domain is EAGVVQSPRYKIIEKKQPVAFWCNPISGHNTLYWYLQNLGQGPELLIRYENEEAVDDSQLPKDRFSAERLKGVDSTLKIQPAELGDSAVYLCASSKLAGVRNEQFFGPGTRLTVL.

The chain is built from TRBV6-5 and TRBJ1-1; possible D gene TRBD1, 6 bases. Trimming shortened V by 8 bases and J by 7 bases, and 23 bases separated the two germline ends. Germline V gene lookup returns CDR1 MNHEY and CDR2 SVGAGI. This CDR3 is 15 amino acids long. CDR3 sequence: CASATWLGGVIEAFF. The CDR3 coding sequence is TGTGCCAGCGCTACTTGGTTGGGGGGCGTGATTGAAGCTTTCTTT.

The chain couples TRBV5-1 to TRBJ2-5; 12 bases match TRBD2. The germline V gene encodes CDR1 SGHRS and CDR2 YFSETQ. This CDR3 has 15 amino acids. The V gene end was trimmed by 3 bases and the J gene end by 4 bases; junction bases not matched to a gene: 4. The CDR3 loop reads CASSSTSGSGETQYF. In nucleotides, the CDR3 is TGCGCCAGCAGCTCGACTAGCGGGAGCGGAGAGACCCAGTACTTC.

The CDR3 loop is CARGGGGLKTDTQYF. DNA of the CDR3: TGTGCCAGGGGGGGAGGGGGACTAAAAACAGATACGCAGTATTTT. The rearrangement links TRBV6-1 to TRBJ2-3; D may be TRBD2 (7 bases). V lost 9 bases and J lost 3, with 19 bases in between. The CDR3 runs 15 residues. CDR1 is MNHNS, CDR2 SASEGT, per germline.

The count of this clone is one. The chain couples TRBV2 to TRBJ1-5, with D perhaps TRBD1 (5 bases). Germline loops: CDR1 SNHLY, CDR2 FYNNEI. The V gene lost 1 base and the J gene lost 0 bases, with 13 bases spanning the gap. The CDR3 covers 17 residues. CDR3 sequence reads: CASSEGQGGYSNQPQHF. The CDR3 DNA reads TGTGCCAGCAGTGAAGGGCAGGGAGGCTATAGCAATCAGCCCCAGCATTTT. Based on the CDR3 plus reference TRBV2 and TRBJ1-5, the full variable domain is EPEVTQTPSHQVTQMGQEVILRCVPISNHLYFYWYRQILGQKVEFLVSFYNNEISEKSEIFDDQFSVERPDGSNFTLKIRSTKLEDSAMYFCASSEGQGGYSNQPQHFGDGTRLSIL.

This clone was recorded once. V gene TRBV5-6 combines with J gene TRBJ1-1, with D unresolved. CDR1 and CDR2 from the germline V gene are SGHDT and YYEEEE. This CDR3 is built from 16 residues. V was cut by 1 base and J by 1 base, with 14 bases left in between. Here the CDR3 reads CASSLYGSWENTEAFF. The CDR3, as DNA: TGTGCCAGCAGCTTGTACGGTTCCTGGGAGAACACTGAAGCTTTCTTT. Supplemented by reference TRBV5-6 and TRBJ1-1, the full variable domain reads DAGVTQSPTHLIKTRGQQVTLRCSPKSGHDTVSWYQQALGQGPQFIFQYYEEEERQRGNFPDRFSGHQFPNYSSELNVNALLLGDSALYLCASSLYGSWENTEAFFGQGTRLTVV.

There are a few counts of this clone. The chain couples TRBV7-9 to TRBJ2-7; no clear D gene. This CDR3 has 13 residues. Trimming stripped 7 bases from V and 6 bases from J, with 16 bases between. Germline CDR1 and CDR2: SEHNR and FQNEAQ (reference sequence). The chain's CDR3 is CASTLSSPGEQYF. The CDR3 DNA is TGTGCCAGCACCCTTAGCAGTCCAGGCGAGCAGTACTTC.

Here the CDR3 reads CASSISRSGSFLVSYNEQFF. CDR3 DNA sequence: TGTGCCAGTAGTATCTCGCGTAGCGGGTCTTTCCTGGTCTCCTACAATGAGCAGTTCTTC. This chain connects TRBV19 to TRBJ2-1, with 7 bases fitting TRBD2. V was pared by 3 bases and J by 0 bases, with 17 bases of the junction left unmatched. The CDR3 contains 20 residues. Germline CDR1 LNHDA, CDR2 SQIVND (reference sequence).

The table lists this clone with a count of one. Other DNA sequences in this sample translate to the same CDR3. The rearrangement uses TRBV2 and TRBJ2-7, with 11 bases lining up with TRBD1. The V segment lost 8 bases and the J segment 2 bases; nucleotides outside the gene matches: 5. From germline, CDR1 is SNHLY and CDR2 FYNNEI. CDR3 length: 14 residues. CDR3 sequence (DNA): TGTGCCAGCCGGCCGGGACAGGGGGCCTACGAGCAGTACTTC. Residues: CASRPGQGAYEQYF.

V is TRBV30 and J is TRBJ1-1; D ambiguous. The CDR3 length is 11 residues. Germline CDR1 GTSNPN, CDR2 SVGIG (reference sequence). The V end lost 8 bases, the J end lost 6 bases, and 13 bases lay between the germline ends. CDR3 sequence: CAGTRRSEAFF. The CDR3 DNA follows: TGTGCCGGTACCAGGAGGTCTGAAGCTTTCTTT.

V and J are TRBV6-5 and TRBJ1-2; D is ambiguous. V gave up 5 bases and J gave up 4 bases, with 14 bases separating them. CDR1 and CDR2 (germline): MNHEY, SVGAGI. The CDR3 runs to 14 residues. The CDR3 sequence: CASSRRPEGYGYTF. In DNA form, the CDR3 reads TGTGCCAGCAGTCGACGACCGGAAGGCTATGGCTACACCTTC.

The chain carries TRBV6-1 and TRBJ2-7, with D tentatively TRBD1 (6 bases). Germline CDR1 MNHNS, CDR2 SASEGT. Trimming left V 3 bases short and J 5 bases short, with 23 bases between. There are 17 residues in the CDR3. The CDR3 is CASSDIRKTGKGHEQYF. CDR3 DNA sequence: TGTGCCAGCAGTGATATTAGAAAAACAGGGAAAGGGCACGAGCAGTACTTC.

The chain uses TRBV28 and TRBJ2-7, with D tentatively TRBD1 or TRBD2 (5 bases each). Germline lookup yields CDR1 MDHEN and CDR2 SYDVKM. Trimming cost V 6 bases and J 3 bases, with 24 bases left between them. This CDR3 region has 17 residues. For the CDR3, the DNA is TGTGCCAGCAGCCCAGTGACTCCGGGACGGAGATACTACGAGCAGTACTTC. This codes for CASSPVTPGRRYYEQYF. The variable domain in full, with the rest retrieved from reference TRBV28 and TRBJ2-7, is DVKVTQSSRYLVKRTGEKVFLECVQDMDHENMFWYRQDPGLGLRLIYFSYDVKMKEKGDIPEGYSVSREKKERFSLILESASTNQTSMYLCASSPVTPGRRYYEQYFGPGTRLTVT.

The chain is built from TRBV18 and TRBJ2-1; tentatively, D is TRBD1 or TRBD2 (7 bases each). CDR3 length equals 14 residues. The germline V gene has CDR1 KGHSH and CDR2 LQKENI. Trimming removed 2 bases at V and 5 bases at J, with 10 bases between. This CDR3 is CASSPAGGDNEQFF. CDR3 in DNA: TGTGCCAGCTCACCAGCAGGGGGGGACAATGAGCAGTTCTTC.

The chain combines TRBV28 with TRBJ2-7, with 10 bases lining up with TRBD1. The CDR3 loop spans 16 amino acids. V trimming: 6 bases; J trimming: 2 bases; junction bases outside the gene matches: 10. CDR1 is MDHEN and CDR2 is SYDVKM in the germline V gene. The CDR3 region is CASRLTGTGAPYEQYF. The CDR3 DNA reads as TGTGCCAGCAGATTAACCGGGACAGGGGCCCCCTACGAGCAGTACTTC.